The TCR beta chain described here comes from a study of vaccination and CD4 T cells after COVID-19. Study in general: Stimulation of the cells used overlapping spike peptide pools from SARS-CoV-2 and from the common cold coronaviruses HCoV-NL63, HCoV-OC43 and HCoV-229E. The study's findings and limits: Spike mono-reactive status applied to 304 of 307 vaccine-specific clones in convalescent patients.

On this clonotype itself: What it binds is unknown.

Stated treatment: roughly 11-day PBMC culture with coronavirus spike peptide pools or control peptides (ViraFEST assay). An Oncomine TCR Beta short-read assay was used to sequence the DNA from cultured CD4+ T cells. TCRdb analysed the PCR reads with MiXCR anew, one entry per CDR3 protein. The repertoire holds 12,000 to 15,000 distinct CDR3 sequences, with roughly 60% as singletons. V shed 5 bases and J shed 0 bases, with 19 bases lying between them. The germline V gene encodes CDR1 LNHNV and CDR2 YYDKDF (reference sequence). The CDR3 sequence is 17 residues long. The source of this sequence is a human donor who had recovered from COVID-19. The sequencing input was CD4+ T cells from blood, cultured in vitro. V usage is TRBV15 and J usage is TRBJ1-1; perhaps TRBD1 as D (5 bases). The CDR3 region has the DNA TGTGCCACCAGCCTACCCTATCAGGCAGGGATGAACACTGAAGCTTTCTTT. This encodes CATSLPYQAGMNTEAFF.